This record looks at one T cell receptor beta chain sequence and its context. In its sample, this clonotype was seen a few times. There is no known antigen for this receptor. The sample holds no much larger clone one base away, and base qualities are not on file. The record originates from a study of identical twins listed by TCRdb under 2016. With regard to the full study: The study deep-sequenced TCR alpha and beta repertoires from monozygotic twins, unrelated adults of various ages and cord blood to test whether fetal clonotypes persist. To rule out contamination, replicate twin experiments were performed at different times with different library preparation protocols.

Overall study outcomes, separate from this receptor: Zero-insertion analyses could be partly confounded by invariant T cells such as MAIT and iNKT, though diverse VJ usage argued against such confounding for most clonotypes. Because the same donors could not be followed over many years, the conclusions relied on cross-sectional statistical analysis. Recombination models systematically underestimated out-of-frame TCR alpha sharing in monozygotic twins but agreed with sharing between unrelated individuals. Excess twin sharing in beta out-of-frame sequences was weaker because fewer shared sequences lowered the signal-to-noise ratio. Fewer insertions were carried by abundant cord blood beta clonotypes, a similar but weaker trend appeared in young adult naive repertoires, and no such trend appeared in memory repertoires. Out-of-frame TCR alpha sequences shared between twins showed an excess of low generation-probability sequences compared with coincidental sharing between unrelated individuals.

Library construction relied on 5' RACE. The instrument was an Illumina HiSeq 2000. A universal primer binding site was added through template switching, and the final cDNA carried a unique molecular identifier so that TCR cDNA molecules could be counted accurately. Specific primers in the conserved constant-segment region were used to synthesize first-strand cDNA for TCR alpha and beta chains. Each cDNA library was double barcoded, with a SMART-Mk sample barcode plus Illumina barcodes, to control for contamination. Two successive PCR steps introduced TruSeq adapter sequences along with Illumina sample barcodes. The Illumina HiSeq platform was used with custom primers to sequence TCR alpha and beta cDNA libraries. Per the source publication's procedure: MiGEC processed the raw reads to extract unique molecular identifiers, while MiXCR was used to determine the CDR3 positions. For each individual, recombination models were inferred using an EM algorithm with the repgenHMM and IGoR tools. The analysis of shared clonotypes was done with the tcR package in R, with sharing normalized by the product of cloneset sizes. To study raw recombination without the effects of thymic and clonal selection, out-of-frame nonproductive sequences were analyzed. TCRdb applied fastp at Q25 and MiXCR to the public reads, then kept only in-frame beta chains. Each entry merges the rows of one CDR3 protein and shows their most common DNA and genes. In this record, the V and J calls reflect TCRdb's handling and not the investigators' own analysis. A total of 550,000 to 800,000 distinct CDR3 sequences appear in this sample, 7.1% of them only once. 1.6% of the sample is held by the ten biggest clonotypes.

Every donor in the study was a healthy Caucasian. Three pairs of female monozygotic twins, all aged roughly 18 to 30 years, made up the twin cohort. The RNA used for TCR libraries was isolated from peripheral blood mononuclear cells. This sample was shared with a second study, whose subject was yellow fever vaccine responses in identical twins. The second study's authors report: According to the authors, in identical twins the way T cells responded to vaccination appeared partly convergent and partly personalized. In the study, vaccine-responding T cell clones were precisely tracked in identical twins.

The sample consisted of PBMCs. The receptor comes from a woman aged 18-29 years in good health.

The nucleotides are TGTGCCAGCAGCTTAGTAGTAGGGCAGAAGAACACTGAAGCTTTCTTT. It specifies CASSLVVGQKNTEAFF. Recombination joined TRBV7-6 with TRBJ1-1; too little of a D gene remains to name it. The CDR1 and CDR2 encoded by the germline V gene are SGHVS and FNYEAQ. The CDR3 has 16 amino acids, counting the end cysteine and phenylalanine. This entry keeps only the CDR3 DNA: 48 bases, framed from base 1. V loses 1 base, J loses 1 base, and the germline ends lie 13 bases apart.